This TCR beta chain was identified in a study of T cells in tuberculosis. Overall study: In South Africa, adults with active tuberculosis were compared with IGRA-negative and latently infected IGRA-positive adolescents.

Sequencing was performed with immunoSEQ multiplex PCR; in TCRdb, only in-frame clones are kept and a portion is missing. The data show some 34,000 clones, over 85% seen once. Study-wide findings and caveats: Samples were chosen by availability of cryopreserved specimens.

Adolescents were screened for latent TB by skin test and IGRA. The germline gives CDR1 MNHEY, CDR2 SVGAGI. The CDR3 covers 16 residues. V lost 4 bases to trimming and J lost 2 bases; unmatched junction nucleotides: 10. As for this clone: The antigen is unknown.

This rearrangement joins TRBV6-5 to TRBJ2-7; 8 bases line up with TRBD1. The source material was PBMCs. The source of this sequence is a donor between 10 and 35 years old with latent tuberculosis or without tuberculosis infection. The CDR3: CASSSPRDRLTYEQYF. CDR3 sequence (DNA): TGTGCCAGCAGTTCACCGAGGGACAGGTTAACCTACGAGCAGTACTTC.